These 32 T cell receptor beta chains were sequenced from one sample in a study of CD8+ T cells in alopecia areata. On the basis of CD4, CD8alpha, NKG2D, NKG2ACE and other markers, pooled cutaneous lymph node cells were sorted. Extracted RNA was reverse transcribed into cDNA, the sequencing template. Repertoires were generated with immunoSEQ multiplex PCR, while TCRdb's copy carries only in-frame clones and drops some. The sample counts around 290,000 clones, none seen once; the ten largest own 0.9% to 1.5%. Sequencing was carried out using CD4+ T cells sorted from a lymph node. These receptors all come from a C3H/HeJ mouse with alopecia areata. The strain's MHC: H2-k.

Turning to this clone: The listed genes are named as in mouse. The missing CDR3 end, 3 residues past where the read stops, is filled in from the germline J gene. The chain employs TRBV5 and TRBJ1-6; 7 nucleotides line up with TRBD1. TRBJ1-6 is labeled an ORF, and its function is uncertain. The germline V gene has CDR1 LGHNA and CDR2 YNLKQL (reference sequence). The V segment lost 2 bases and the J segment 5 bases; nucleotides outside the gene matches: 3. The CDR3 covers 15 residues. Incomplete CDR3 DNA: TGTGCCAGCAGCCAAAAACAGGGGAATAATTCGCCC. Protein sequence: CASSQKQGNNSP. The CDR3 as a whole reads CASSQKQGNNSPLYF.

To note about this clone: Genes and germline are mouse. Read data end 4 residues before the CDR3 end; the end is taken from the germline J gene. V is TRBV13-3 and J is TRBJ2-4; tentatively, D is TRBD1 (5 bases). The germline V gene encodes CDR1 NNHDY and CDR2 SYVADS. With 3 bases removed from V and 1 base from J, the gap between germline ends came to 6 bases. This CDR3 region has 13 residues. Incomplete CDR3 DNA: TGTGCCAGCAGTGGCAGGGGTCAAAAC. Its protein is CASSGRGQN. The full CDR3 sequence reads CASSGRGQNTLYF.

This clone has only a few counts. The gene symbols are mouse symbols. CDR3 bases read: TGTGCCAGCAGTATCGGGGGGGTTAGTGCAGAA. Residues: CASSIGGVSAE. The CDR3, in full, reads CASSIGGVSAETLYF. The rearrangement links TRBV19 to TRBJ2-3; 7 nucleotides match TRBD2. Sequencing ends 4 residues short of the CDR3 end; the germline J gene provides the rest. Germline trimming cut 2 bases from V and 0 bases from J; bases unmatched to any gene: 3. Germline V gene sequence: CDR1 FNHDT, CDR2 SITEND (reference sequence). The CDR3 totals 15 residues. Full variable domain (missing parts from reference TRBV19 and TRBJ2-3): GGIITQTPKFLIGQEGQKLTLKCQQNFNHDTMYWYRQDSGKGLRLIYYSITENDLQKGDLSEGYDASREKKSSFSLTVTSAQKNEMAVFLCASSIGGVSAETLYFGSGTRLTVL.

A remark on this clone: The gene names here belong to mouse. Sequencing ends 4 residues short of the CDR3 end; the germline J gene provides the rest. Other DNA sequences of this sample code for an identical CDR3. This chain links TRBV13-2 with TRBJ2-5, with 8 positions matching TRBD2. The CDR3 has 13 residues. The V and J ends lost 5 bases and 3 bases, in that order; junction bases with no gene match: 2. The germline V gene has CDR1 NNHNN and CDR2 SYGAGS (reference sequence). The sequenced CDR3 bases are TGTGCCAGCGGGGGACTGGTTCAAGAC. Amino acids: CASGGLVQD. The whole CDR3 is CASGGLVQDTQYF.

This clone was found a few times. Genes here carry mouse names. With the read ending 4 residues before the CDR3 end, the germline J gene is used to fill in that end. This sample includes further DNA sequences coding for the same CDR3. The genes are TRBV13-2 and TRBJ1-2; TRBD1 matches at 8 bases. The germline CDR1 and CDR2 sequences are NNHNN and SYGAGS (reference sequence). With 3 bases clipped from V and 0 bases from J, the junction kept 1 base outside the gene matches. The CDR3 is 14 residues long. The sequenced CDR3 bases are TGTGCCAGCGGTGGGACAGGGTCAAACTCC. This gives the protein CASGGTGSNS. The whole CDR3 reads CASGGTGSNSDYTF.

Only a few counts were recorded for this clone. Gene names denote mouse genes. The observed sequence ends 4 residues before the CDR3 terminus, with the missing tail filled in from the germline J gene. The chain employs TRBV1 and TRBJ1-2, with 8 bases aligning to TRBD1. Germline V gives CDR1 NSQYPW, CDR2 LRSPGD (reference sequence). The CDR3 runs to 15 residues. V trimming: 6 bases; J trimming: 2 bases; junction bases outside the gene matches: 8. Partial CDR3 DNA: TGCACCTGCAGCCCCGACAGGGGAGGGAACTCC. Amino acid sequence: CTCSPDRGGNS. The CDR3 reads in full as CTCSPDRGGNSDYTF. The full variable domain, rest sourced from reference TRBV1 and TRBJ1-2, is VTLLEQNPRWRLVPRGQAVNLRCILKNSQYPWMSWYQQDLQKQLQWLFTLRSPGDKEVKSLPGADYLATRVTDTELRLQVANMSQGRTLYCTCSPDRGGNSDYTFGSGTRLLVI.

This clone showed up just a few times. Gene names refer to mouse genes. The read is 4 residues too short to cover the CDR3 end, so that end is filled in from the germline J gene. The same CDR3 arises from other DNA sequences in this sample as well. The chain couples TRBV13-2 to TRBJ2-7, with TRBD2 matching 12 bases. This CDR3 comprises 15 residues. Germline CDR1 and CDR2: NNHNN and SYGAGS (reference sequence). The CDR3 protein is CASGDAGLGGYEQYF. The DNA read from the CDR3 is TGTGCCAGCGGTGATGCGGGACTGGGGGGTTAT.

This clone was seen repeatedly, ten times or more. The gene names given are mouse names. The read terminates 4 residues ahead of where the CDR3 ends, so the germline J gene completes it. The same CDR3 also results from other DNA sequences found in this sample. V and J are TRBV31 and TRBJ2-1; tentatively, D is TRBD1 or TRBD2 (5 bases each). The V end lost 1 base, the J end lost 5 bases, and 9 bases lay between the germline ends. Germline CDR1 and CDR2: GKSSPN and SITVG. The CDR3 contains 13 residues. The CDR3 DNA, read in part, is TGTGCCTGGAGTCAGGGGCTGGATGCT. It encodes CAWSQGLDA. The entire CDR3 sequence reads CAWSQGLDAEQFF.

About this clone itself: These gene names are mouse names. The read gets to within 4 residues of the CDR3 end, and the germline J gene fills in the rest. The chain joins TRBV14 to TRBJ2-7; D possibly corresponds to TRBD1 (6 bases). This CDR3 spans 13 amino acids. The ends were cut back, 5 bases at V and 2 bases at J, with 11 bases in the middle. Germline V gene data show CDR1 as SGHDT and CDR2 as FRDEAV. CDR3 loop: CASSPWDTYEQYF. The DNA read from the CDR3 is TGTGCCAGCAGCCCTTGGGACACCTAT.

This clone has a handful of counts. Gene names and germline refer to mouse. The sequenced CDR3 bases are TGTGCCAGCAGTCGGGACTGGGGGGTCTCAAACACCGGG. It is translated as CASSRDWGVSNTG. The full CDR3 reads CASSRDWGVSNTGQLYF. The rearrangement joins TRBV19 to TRBJ2-2, with TRBD2 matching 12 bases. The read ends 4 residues shy of where the CDR3 ends; the end is completed using the germline J gene. Trimming took 4 bases from V and 0 from J; bases not matched to a gene: 4. Germline V lookup: CDR1 FNHDT, CDR2 SITEND (reference sequence). The CDR3 consists of 17 residues.

This clone has only a few counts. The germline and genes are mouse ones. The read terminates 4 residues before the CDR3 end, so the remaining end is supplied by the germline J gene. Additional DNA sequences in this sample encode the identical CDR3. J is TRBJ2-7 and V is TRBV13-1; 9 bases align to TRBD1. The V gene's germline CDR1 is NSHNY and CDR2 SYGAGN. The CDR3 contains 13 residues. CDR3 residues: CASSEGQGDEQYF. The CDR3 DNA, read in part, is TGTGCCAGCAGTGAGGGACAGGGTGAT.

In the case of this clone: Gene names refer to mouse genes. The read is 4 residues too short to cover the CDR3 end, so that end is filled in from the germline J gene. The V gene is TRBV5, the J gene TRBJ2-1; 8 bases align to TRBD2. The trim removed 2 bases at V and 3 bases at J, leaving 3 bases unmatched. Germline-derived CDR1 and CDR2 are LGHNA and YNLKQL (reference sequence). This CDR3 is 15 amino acids long. The covered CDR3 bases are TGTGCCAGCAGCCAAAAGACTGGGGTCTATGCT. Its protein product is CASSQKTGVYA. Given in full, the CDR3 is CASSQKTGVYAEQFF.

In this sample, this clone turned up a few times. All gene names here are mouse names. The sequence runs out 4 residues before the end of the CDR3; the remainder is reconstructed from the germline J gene. The J gene is TRBJ2-7, the V gene TRBV5; D gene unclear. Germline assignment: CDR1 LGHNA and CDR2 YNLKQL (reference sequence). The CDR3 sequence is 13 residues long. The CDR3 is CASSQETHYEQYF. The part of the CDR3 DNA that was read is TGTGCCAGCAGCCAAGAGACACATTAT.

This clone was recorded a few times. Mouse gene names and germline throughout. The CDR3 extends 4 residues past the end of the read, so its final part is completed from the germline J gene. The chain has TRBV5 and TRBJ2-7, with a possible D match to TRBD1 (5 bases). This CDR3 spans 14 amino acids. CDR1 and CDR2 from the germline V gene are LGHNA and YNLKQL (reference sequence). V was trimmed by 0 bases and J by 0 bases, leaving 6 bases between them. CDR3 residues: CASSQETVSYEQYF. The CDR3 bases that were read are TGTGCCAGCAGCCAAGAGACAGTCTCCTAT.

This clone was observed a few times. Gene names denote mouse genes. The read stops 4 residues short of the end of the CDR3; the missing end is completed from the germline J gene. The chain combines TRBV1 with TRBJ2-1, with TRBD1 matching over 10 bases. The CDR3 is 15 residues long. From germline, CDR1 is NSQYPW and CDR2 LRSPGD (reference sequence). Incomplete CDR3 DNA: TGCACCTGCAGTGCAGACGGGACAGGGGAGGCT. It is translated as CTCSADGTGEA. From start to end, the CDR3 is CTCSADGTGEAEQFF.

The sample holds a few counts of this clone. Germline and genes: mouse. The read halts 4 residues ahead of the CDR3 end, with the missing end drawn from the germline J gene. The same CDR3 is also encoded by other DNA sequences in this sample. This chain uses TRBV5 with TRBJ2-7; 10 nucleotides line up with TRBD2. This CDR3 has 15 residues. Trimming cost V 1 base and J 0 bases; bases outside gene matches: 0. Germline CDR1 is LGHNA and CDR2 is YNLKQL (reference sequence). The CDR3 protein is CASSQGLGGSYEQYF. The covered CDR3 bases are TGTGCCAGCAGCCAAGGACTGGGGGGCTCCTAT.

This clone has a handful of counts. Genes here carry mouse names. The read comes to an end 4 residues before the CDR3 does, leaving the germline J gene to fill in the end. This chain links TRBV19 with TRBJ1-2, with a weak D call TRBD1 (5 bases). This CDR3 contains 14 residues. CDR1 is FNHDT, CDR2 SITEND, per germline (reference sequence). Between the trimmed V and J ends, which lost 2 bases and 0 bases, there was a span of 8 bases. The sequenced CDR3 bases are TGTGCCAGCAGTATCTGGGGCCCAAACTCC. Translated: CASSIWGPNS. The complete CDR3 sequence is CASSIWGPNSDYTF. The whole variable domain, filled in from reference TRBV19 and TRBJ1-2, reads GGIITQTPKFLIGQEGQKLTLKCQQNFNHDTMYWYRQDSGKGLRLIYYSITENDLQKGDLSEGYDASREKKSSFSLTVTSAQKNEMAVFLCASSIWGPNSDYTFGSGTRLLVI.

The table lists this clone with a few counts. Gene names denote mouse genes. The sequenced fragment ends 4 residues before the CDR3 boundary, so the rest is inferred from the germline J gene. V gene TRBV31 combines with J gene TRBJ2-1; maybe TRBD2 (9 bases). The CDR3 loop spans 15 amino acids. CDR1 is GKSSPN and CDR2 is SITVG in the germline V gene. The CDR3 here is CAWDRGLGGLAEQFF. The part of the CDR3 DNA that was read is TGTGCCTGGGACAGGGGCTTGGGGGGGCTGGCT.

This clone was counted only a few times. Gene names refer to mouse genes. The observed sequence ends 4 residues before the CDR3 terminus, with the missing tail filled in from the germline J gene. The genes are TRBV5 and TRBJ2-2; TRBD1 agrees at 8 bases. Losses at the gene ends were 4 bases for V and 0 bases for J; bases not matched to a gene: 1. The germline CDR1 and CDR2 sequences are LGHNA and YNLKQL (reference sequence). This CDR3 contains 15 residues. The sequenced part of the CDR3 DNA is TGTGCCAGCAGCCTCAGGGGGCCAAACACCGGG. Translation gives CASSLRGPNTG. The whole CDR3 protein is CASSLRGPNTGQLYF.

Note on this clone: Genes and germline are mouse. The CDR3 end is not reached by the read, which stops 4 residues before it; the germline J gene fills it in. The rearrangement uses TRBV13-1 and TRBJ1-1, with 9 bases identical to TRBD1. The CDR3 has 13 residues. The ends lost 5 bases at V and 4 bases at J; junction bases unmatched: 3. The germline gives CDR1 NSHNY, CDR2 SYGAGN. The CDR3 bases that were read are TGTGCCAGCAGCCGGGACAGGGCCACA. As protein: CASSRDRAT. The CDR3 in its entirety is CASSRDRATEVFF.

This clone came up a few times. The genes and germline here are from mouse. Read data end 4 residues before the CDR3 end; the end is taken from the germline J gene. This chain connects TRBV13-1 to TRBJ2-5; 8 bases match TRBD1. This CDR3 comprises 14 residues. The germline CDR1 and CDR2 sequences are NSHNY and SYGAGN. The CDR3 loop reads CASRPGGRGDTQYF. CDR3 DNA (partial): TGTGCCAGCAGACCAGGGGGCCGGGGAGAC.

Worth noting for this clone: All gene names here are mouse names. The read gets to within 4 residues of the CDR3 end, and the germline J gene fills in the rest. Other DNA sequences from this sample encode an identical CDR3 as well. The V and J genes are TRBV31 and TRBJ2-2; TRBD2 matches 7 bases. The CDR3 runs 15 residues. V shed 0 bases, J shed 1 base, and the junction held 2 bases outside the gene matches. Germline V gene lookup returns CDR1 GKSSPN and CDR2 SITVG. CDR3 sequence: CAWSLTGVNTGQLYF. Partial CDR3 DNA: TGTGCCTGGAGTCTAACTGGGGTAAACACCGGG.

Worth noting for this clone: Gene names denote mouse genes. The DNA read from the CDR3 is TGTGCCAGCAGTCCCCCCAGGGGGCGGAACACCGGG. Residues: CASSPPRGRNTG. The CDR3, in full, reads CASSPPRGRNTGQLYF. V and J are TRBV13-3 and TRBJ2-2, with 8 bases matching TRBD1. The read gets to within 4 residues of the CDR3 end, and the germline J gene fills in the rest. The CDR3 has 16 residues. J gave up 2 bases and V 4 bases, and 7 bases lay outside the gene matches. Germline CDR1 NNHDY, CDR2 SYVADS. Looking up the rest from reference TRBV13-3 and TRBJ2-2 gives the full variable domain: EAAVTQSPRSKVAVTGGKVTLSCHQTNNHDYMYWYRQDTGHGLRLIHYSYVADSTEKGDIPDGYKASRPSQENFSLILELASLSQTAVYFCASSPPRGRNTGQLYFGEGSKLTVL.

This clone was counted a few times. All gene names here are mouse names. Read sequence stops 4 residues before the CDR3 end, and the germline J gene provides the missing end. Other DNA sequences of this sample code for an identical CDR3. The J gene is TRBJ2-2, the V gene TRBV31; TRBD2 matches at 12 bases. The germline V gene encodes CDR1 GKSSPN and CDR2 SITVG. The CDR3 totals 16 residues. V shed 1 base, J shed 1 base, and the junction held 1 base outside the gene matches. The CDR3 DNA, read in part, is TGTGCCTGGAGTCAGGGACTGGGGGGAAACACCGGG. Translated, it gives CAWSQGLGGNTG. The CDR3 in full is CAWSQGLGGNTGQLYF.

This clone was seen more than once but under ten times. Germline and genes: mouse. Read coverage stops 4 residues before the CDR3 terminus; the germline J gene supplies the remainder. The sample contains more than one DNA sequence encoding this CDR3. This chain connects TRBV13-2 to TRBJ2-3; a possible D gene is TRBD2 (7 bases). The CDR3 sequence is 14 residues long. Germline CDR1 NNHNN, CDR2 SYGAGS (reference sequence). The V and J ends lost 4 bases and 0 bases respectively, with 9 bases between them. The CDR3 reads CASGLGASAETLYF. Partial CDR3 DNA: TGTGCCAGCGGTCTGGGGGCTAGTGCAGAA.

This clone has a handful of counts. The gene names given are mouse names. The read gets to within 4 residues of the CDR3 end, and the germline J gene fills in the rest. V is TRBV13-3 and J is TRBJ2-1; 8 bases align to TRBD1. The germline V gene encodes CDR1 NNHDY and CDR2 SYVADS. V lost 2 bases and J lost 1; bases outside the gene matches: 2. The CDR3 runs to 15 residues. The CDR3 sequence is CASSDQGANYAEQFF. The part of the CDR3 DNA that was read is TGTGCCAGCAGTGACCAGGGGGCAAACTATGCT.

This clone showed up just a few times. Gene names and germline refer to mouse. The read halts 4 residues ahead of the CDR3 end, with the missing end drawn from the germline J gene. This chain uses TRBV19 with TRBJ2-5; 9 nucleotides match TRBD2. Germline CDR1 and CDR2: FNHDT and SITEND (reference sequence). V trimming: 2 bases; J trimming: 2 bases; junction bases outside the gene matches: 3. The CDR3 sequence is 15 residues long. The sequenced CDR3 bases are TGTGCCAGCAGTATTGCCTGGGGGGGCCAAGAC. Amino acids: CASSIAWGGQD. The whole CDR3 protein is CASSIAWGGQDTQYF.

This clone was picked up a small number of times. Gene names and germline refer to mouse. The CDR3 end lies 4 residues beyond the end of the read and is filled in from the germline J gene. The chain joins TRBV20 to TRBJ1-1; D is undetermined. V lost 6 bases and J lost 0, with 11 bases in between. This CDR3 comprises 13 residues. Germline V gene data show CDR1 as GFQATS and CDR2 as STVNSAI. Incomplete CDR3 DNA: TGTGGTGCCGTACAGAACACAAACACA. This translates into CGAVQNTNT. The CDR3, in full, reads CGAVQNTNTEVFF. Full variable domain (missing parts from reference TRBV20 and TRBJ1-1): GALVYQYPRRTICKSGTSMRMECQAVGFQATSVAWYRQSPQKTFELIALSTVNSAIKYEQNFTQEKFPISHPNLSFSSMTVLNAYLEDRGLYLCGAVQNTNTEVFFGKGTRLTVV.

This clone was observed a few times. Genes here carry mouse names. Read coverage stops 4 residues before the CDR3 terminus; the germline J gene supplies the remainder. This chain uses TRBV13-2 with TRBJ2-1, with 7 bases lining up with TRBD1. The germline gives CDR1 NNHNN, CDR2 SYGAGS (reference sequence). This CDR3 has 15 residues. After removal of 2 bases from V and 1 base from J, the junction contained 3 bases not matched to a gene. CDR3 in amino acids: CASGEDRANYAEQFF. The CDR3 bases that were read are TGTGCCAGCGGTGAAGACAGGGCAAACTATGCT.

To note about this clone: The gene names here belong to mouse. The read terminates 4 residues before the CDR3 end, so the remaining end is supplied by the germline J gene. The rearrangement links TRBV13-1 to TRBJ2-5, with 10 bases lining up with TRBD2. Germline CDR1 reads NSHNY; CDR2 reads SYGAGN. After removal of 1 base from V and 0 bases from J, the junction contained 5 bases not matched to a gene. The CDR3 length is 17 residues. The covered CDR3 bases are TGTGCCAGCAGTGATAATGTCTGGGGGGGCAACCAAGAC. Its protein is CASSDNVWGGNQD. The CDR3 in full is CASSDNVWGGNQDTQYF.

In its sample, this clone was seen a few times. Mouse gene names apply. The read falls 4 residues short of the CDR3 end, and the missing part is taken from the germline J gene. The V call is TRBV17, the J call TRBJ2-1; 10 bases are shared with TRBD1. The CDR3 spans 15 residues. The trim removed 0 bases at V and 6 bases at J, leaving 2 bases unmatched. Germline assignment: CDR1 MNHDT and CDR2 YYDKIL. The covered CDR3 bases are TGTGCTAGCAGTAGAGATGGGGACAGGGGTGCT. It encodes CASSRDGDRGA. The full CDR3 protein is CASSRDGDRGAEQFF.

In the case of this clone: Genes and germline are mouse. From the germline J gene comes the end of the CDR3, since the read stops 4 residues before it. Other DNA sequences in the sample encode the same CDR3. V is TRBV13-2 and J is TRBJ2-2; D is uncertain. V lost 0 bases, J lost 0 bases, and 6 bases lay in between. The CDR3 covers 15 residues. CDR1 NNHNN and CDR2 SYGAGS come from the germline V gene (reference sequence). The CDR3 reads CASGDAGANTGQLYF. CDR3 bases read: TGTGCCAGCGGTGATGCAGGAGCAAACACCGGG.